The clone carrying this T cell receptor beta chain showed up just once. Its antigen is unidentified. The CDR3 length is 13 residues. Germline CDR1 and CDR2: MRHNA and SNTAGT. With 0 bases removed from V and 3 bases from J, the gap between germline ends came to 4 bases. Clones were sequenced by immunoSEQ multiplex PCR, and TCRdb holds only the in-frame ones, with some missing. The sample lists about 3,500 clones, around three quarters occurring once. These data belong to a study of T cell clonotyping in hematopoietic cell transplantation. Study observations and caveats: CD4 and CD8 repertoire contributions could not be separated without sorting. At the given depth, recipient repertoires were over 97% de novo clonotypes.

The chain has TRBV6-4 and TRBJ2-3; D remains unclear. This TCR came from a female patient aged 50-59 years who had an allogeneic stem cell transplant from an unrelated donor, so the T cells may come from the graft donor. Some clones in this sample may be carry-over from other donors' samples. The sequences come from peripheral blood mononuclear cells, collected at the time of graft-versus-host disease after allogeneic stem cell transplant. For the CDR3, the DNA is TGTGCCAGCAGTGACTCCGAGACAGATACGCAGTATTTT. As protein: CASSDSETDTQYF.